The sequence of this TCR beta chain was determined in a study of blood T cell repertoires in COVID-19. Study details: COVID-19 samples from acute and convalescent phases originated in the United States, Italy and Spain. Sources were T cells, B-cell-depleted T cells, or PBMCs; the material itself was cDNA or gDNA.

In the authors' methods: Estimation of nucleated cell counts was performed using reference gene primer amplification. The repertoire was sequenced with immunoSEQ multiplex PCR; TCRdb's copy has only in-frame clones and lacks some. That table gives V, J and clone size, and the DNA gave D and trimming. The table includes roughly 30,000 clones, more than 70% detected once. The CDR3 loop spans 19 amino acids. Germline V lookup: CDR1 MGHRA, CDR2 YSYEKL. Trimming at V came to 1 base and at J to 2 bases, leaving 13 bases not matched to a gene. The sequence came from a human donor in a cohort sampled during active COVID-19. The sequenced material came from peripheral blood. The chain uses TRBV4-1 and TRBJ2-3; TRBD2 aligns across 9 bases. The CDR3 loop reads CASSQGSRGASGNTDTQYF. The CDR3 bases are TGCGCCAGCAGCCAAGGCAGCAGAGGGGCTAGCGGGAACACAGATACGCAGTATTTT.